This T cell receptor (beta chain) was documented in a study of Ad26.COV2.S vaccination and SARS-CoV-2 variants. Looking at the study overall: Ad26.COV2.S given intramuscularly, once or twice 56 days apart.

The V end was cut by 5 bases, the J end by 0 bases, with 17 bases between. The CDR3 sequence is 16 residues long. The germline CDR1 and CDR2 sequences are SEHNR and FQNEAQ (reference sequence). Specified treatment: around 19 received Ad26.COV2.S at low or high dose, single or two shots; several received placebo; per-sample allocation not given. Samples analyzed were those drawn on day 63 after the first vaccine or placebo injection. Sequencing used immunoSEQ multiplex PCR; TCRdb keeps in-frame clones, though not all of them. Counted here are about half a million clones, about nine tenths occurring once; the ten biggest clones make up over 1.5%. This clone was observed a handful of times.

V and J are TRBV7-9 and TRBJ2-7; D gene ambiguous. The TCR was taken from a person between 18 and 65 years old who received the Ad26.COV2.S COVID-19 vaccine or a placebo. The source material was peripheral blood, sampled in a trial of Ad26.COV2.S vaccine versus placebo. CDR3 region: CASSPSARISSYEQYF. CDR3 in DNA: TGTGCCAGCAGCCCCTCGGCCAGGATTAGCTCCTACGAGCAGTACTTC.